Detailed here is one T cell receptor beta chain. Its antigen is not identified. The entry originates in a study of T cells in Graves' hyperthyroidism and ophthalmopathy. The CDR3 totals 14 residues. The germline CDR1 and CDR2 sequences are LNHDA and SQIVND (reference sequence). V was trimmed by 7 bases and J by 0 bases, leaving 9 bases between them. Each 10 ml fresh peripheral blood draw supplied the PBMCs. Amplified regions were TCR beta CDR3 sequences from RNA transcripts. HTBI primers were the set used in a first-round RT-PCR of the TCR CDR3. Each CDR3 protein gets one entry after TCRdb re-called the multiplex PCR reads with MiXCR. The repertoire holds about 840,000 distinct CDR3 sequences, with about 38% as singletons. Findings and limits, study-wide: Most thyroid clonotypes with frequency above 0.001 were detected in blood. Ophthalmopathy was told apart from stable hyperthyroidism by a 13 V-J model.

The TCR originated in a man in his late teens or twenties with Graves' hyperthyroidism. This chain uses TRBV19 with TRBJ2-2, with D unresolved. Sequenced: blood. In DNA form, the CDR3 reads TGTGCCAGTAAAACAAGGCCGAACACCGGGGAGCTGTTTTTT. Translation: CASKTRPNTGELFF.